The clone carrying this TCR beta chain came up a few times. The record originates from a study of blood T cell repertoires in COVID-19. J gave up 5 bases and V 7 bases, and 12 bases lay outside the gene matches. The CDR3 consists of 15 residues. Germline CDR1 reads SQVTM; CDR2 reads ANQGSEA. TCRdb's copy holds only in-frame clones and misses some; the assay was immunoSEQ multiplex PCR. The sample holds about 280,000 clones; approximately 88% are singletons and the top ten take 9.4%. The receptor was isolated from a man younger than 30 with active or convalescent COVID-19. The genes are TRBV29-1 and TRBJ2-2; 8 bases map to TRBD1. Sequencing was performed on peripheral blood. Here the CDR3 DNA reads TGCAGCGCCAGAGACAGGGGAATGGGGACCGGGGAGCTGTTTTTT. This codes for CSARDRGMGTGELFF.